This TCR beta chain was captured by sequencing in a study of blood T cell repertoires in COVID-19. Using immunoSEQ multiplex PCR, the repertoire was profiled, and TCRdb retains in-frame clones only, with some absent. The table lists tens of thousands of clones, just under 75% of them singletons, with about 11% in the top ten. This CDR3 spans 16 amino acids. CDR1 and CDR2 from the germline V gene are LGHDT and YNNKEL (reference sequence). V lost 3 bases, J lost 3 bases, and 6 bases stayed unmatched. The receptor was isolated from a man in his 70s with COVID-19, enrolled during active disease. The material sequenced was peripheral blood. The rearrangement uses TRBV3-1 (or the pseudogene TRBV3-2) and TRBJ2-3; 10 nucleotides agree with TRBD2. CDR3 sequence (DNA): TGTGCCAGCAGCCAGCGCTTACTAGCGGGAACAGATACGCAGTATTTT. It yields the protein CASSQRLLAGTDTQYF.